The clone carrying this TCR beta chain showed up many times. TCRdb redid the calling of the reads with MiXCR, one entry per CDR3 protein. Found here are about 260,000 distinct CDR3 sequences, over 8% of them singletons; the top ten hold less than 15%. The data stem from a study of T cell repertoires in cytomegalovirus infection. This CDR3 has 14 residues. Germline loops: CDR1 LNHDA, CDR2 SQIVND (reference sequence). V was clipped by 3 bases and J by 1 base; unmatched bases: 2. The chain couples TRBV19 to TRBJ1-1, with 7 bases matching TRBD1. Sequencing input: PBMCs. The TCR originated in a human donor in good health (CMV status not recorded). Some clones in this sample may be carry-over from other donors' samples. CDR3 sequence: CASSIRGPNTEAFF. The CDR3, as DNA: TGTGCCAGTAGTATTAGGGGGCCGAACACTGAAGCTTTCTTT.